Detailed here is one T cell receptor beta chain. The data were produced by immunoSEQ multiplex PCR, yet TCRdb's version contains in-frame clones alone and is incomplete. Of roughly 92,000 clones in the sample, about 90% were seen once. The data belong to a study of OX40 agonist ivuxolimab in advanced cancers. The material sequenced was CD4+ or CD8+ T cells sorted from blood, taken in a trial of the OX40 agonist ivuxolimab. The TCR comes from an adult with an advanced solid tumor such as melanoma, head and neck, liver or kidney cancer.

CDR3 loop: CASSQDRVGVKNIQYF. The CDR3 DNA is TGCGCCAGCAGCCAAGATCGGGTCGGGGTCAAAAACATTCAGTACTTC. The chain joins TRBV4-3 to TRBJ2-4; D is perhaps TRBD2 (5 bases). CDR1 and CDR2 from the germline V gene are LGHNA and YSLEER. The germline V and J ends were trimmed by 0 bases and 3 bases, with 12 bases remaining between them. The CDR3 is 16 residues long.